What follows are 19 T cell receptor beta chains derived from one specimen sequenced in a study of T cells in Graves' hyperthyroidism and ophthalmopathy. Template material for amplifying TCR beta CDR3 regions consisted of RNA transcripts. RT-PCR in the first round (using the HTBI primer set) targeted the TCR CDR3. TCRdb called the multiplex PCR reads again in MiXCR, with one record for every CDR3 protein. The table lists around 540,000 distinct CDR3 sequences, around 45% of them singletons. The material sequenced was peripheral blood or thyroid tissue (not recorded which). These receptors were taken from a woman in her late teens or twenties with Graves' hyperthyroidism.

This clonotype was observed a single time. CDR3 amino acids: CASSLDRGRSQPQHF. The CDR3 nucleotides read TGTGCCAGCAGCTTGGACAGGGGGCGAAGTCAGCCCCAGCATTTT. This chain connects TRBV7-9 to TRBJ1-5; 11 positions match TRBD1. Looked up from germline, CDR1 is SEHNR and CDR2 is FQNEAQ (reference sequence). The CDR3 covers 15 residues. Losses at the gene ends were 3 bases for V and 6 bases for J; bases not matched to a gene: 4.

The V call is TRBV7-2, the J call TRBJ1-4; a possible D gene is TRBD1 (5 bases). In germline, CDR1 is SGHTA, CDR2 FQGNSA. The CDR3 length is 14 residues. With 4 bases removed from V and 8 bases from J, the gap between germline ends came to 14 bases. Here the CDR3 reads CASSSSRADEKLFF. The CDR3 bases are TGTGCCAGCAGCTCAAGCAGGGCTGACGAAAAACTGTTTTTT.

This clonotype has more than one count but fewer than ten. CDR3: CASSFSERTEAFF. For the CDR3, the DNA is TGTGCCAGCAGCTTTAGTGAGCGTACTGAAGCTTTCTTT. The chain combines TRBV7-9 with TRBJ1-1, with D unclear. The length of the CDR3 is 13 residues. Germline lookup yields CDR1 SEHNR and CDR2 FQNEAQ (reference sequence). V lost 3 bases to trimming and J lost 5 bases, with 10 bases between them.

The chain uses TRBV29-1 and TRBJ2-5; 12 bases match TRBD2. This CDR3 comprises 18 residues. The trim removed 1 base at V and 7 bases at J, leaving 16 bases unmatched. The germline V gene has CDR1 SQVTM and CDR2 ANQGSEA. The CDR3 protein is CSVEVSGPTSGSSVTQYF. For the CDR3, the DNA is TGCAGCGTTGAAGTCAGTGGTCCGACTAGCGGGAGTTCGGTGACCCAGTACTTC.

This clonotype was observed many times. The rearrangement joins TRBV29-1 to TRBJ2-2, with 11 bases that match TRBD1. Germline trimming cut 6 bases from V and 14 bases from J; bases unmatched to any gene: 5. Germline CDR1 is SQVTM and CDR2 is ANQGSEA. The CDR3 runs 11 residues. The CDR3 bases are TGCAGCGTCGCCGGACAGGGGGCCCTGTTTTTT. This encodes CSVAGQGALFF.

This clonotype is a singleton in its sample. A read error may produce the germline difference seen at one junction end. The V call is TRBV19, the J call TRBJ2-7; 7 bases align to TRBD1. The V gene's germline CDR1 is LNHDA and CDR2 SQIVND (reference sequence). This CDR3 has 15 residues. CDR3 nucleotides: TGTGCCAATAGTGCTTTTGGGACAGTCTCCTACGAGCAGTACTTC. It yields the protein CANSAFGTVSYEQYF.

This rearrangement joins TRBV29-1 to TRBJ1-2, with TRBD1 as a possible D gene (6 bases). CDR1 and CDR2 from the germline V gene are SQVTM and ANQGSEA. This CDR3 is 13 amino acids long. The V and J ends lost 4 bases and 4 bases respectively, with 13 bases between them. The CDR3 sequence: CSVVSRGPYGYTF. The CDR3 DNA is TGCAGCGTTGTAAGCAGGGGACCCTATGGCTACACCTTC.

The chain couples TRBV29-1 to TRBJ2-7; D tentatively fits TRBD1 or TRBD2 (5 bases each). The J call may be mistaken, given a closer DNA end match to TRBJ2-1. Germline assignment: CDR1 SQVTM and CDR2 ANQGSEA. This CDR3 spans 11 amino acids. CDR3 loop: CSVAHRDEQFF. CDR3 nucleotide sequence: TGCAGCGTTGCCCACCGGGACGAGCAGTTCTTC.

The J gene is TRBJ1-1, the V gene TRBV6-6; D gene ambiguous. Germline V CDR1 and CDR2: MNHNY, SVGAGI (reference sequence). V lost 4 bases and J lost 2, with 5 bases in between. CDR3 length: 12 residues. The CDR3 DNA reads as TGTGCCAGCAGTTGGGATAACACTGAAGCTTTCTTT. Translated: CASSWDNTEAFF.

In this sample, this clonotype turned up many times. The CDR3, as DNA: TGCAGCGTGACCTTAGCGGGAGTGGAGACCCAGTACTTC. This sequence encodes CSVTLAGVETQYF. This sequence joins TRBV29-1 and TRBJ2-5, with 9 bases identical to TRBD2. Germline assignment: CDR1 SQVTM and CDR2 ANQGSEA. CDR3 size: 13 residues. V gave up 6 bases and J gave up 5 bases; unmatched junction bases: 7.

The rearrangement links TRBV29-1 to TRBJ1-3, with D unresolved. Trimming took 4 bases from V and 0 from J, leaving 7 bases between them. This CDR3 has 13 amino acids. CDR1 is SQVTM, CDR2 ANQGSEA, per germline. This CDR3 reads CSVVTDSGNTIYF. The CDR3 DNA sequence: TGCAGCGTTGTGACGGACTCTGGAAACACCATATATTTT.

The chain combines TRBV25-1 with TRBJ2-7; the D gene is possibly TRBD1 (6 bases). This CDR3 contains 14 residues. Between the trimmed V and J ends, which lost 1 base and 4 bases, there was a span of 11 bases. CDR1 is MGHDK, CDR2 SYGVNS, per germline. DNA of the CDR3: TGTGCCAGCAGTGAATCCGGGACAAAATACGAGCAGTACTTC. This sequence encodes CASSESGTKYEQYF.

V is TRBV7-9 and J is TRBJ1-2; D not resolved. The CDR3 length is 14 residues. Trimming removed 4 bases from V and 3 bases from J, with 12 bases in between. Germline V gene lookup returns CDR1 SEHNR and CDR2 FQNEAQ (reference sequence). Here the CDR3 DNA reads TGTGCCAGCAGCTCACCAAACCTTGACTATGGCTACACCTTC. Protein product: CASSSPNLDYGYTF.

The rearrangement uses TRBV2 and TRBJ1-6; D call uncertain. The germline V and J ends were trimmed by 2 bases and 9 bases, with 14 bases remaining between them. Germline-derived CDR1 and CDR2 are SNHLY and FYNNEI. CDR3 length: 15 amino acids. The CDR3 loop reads CASSELGPSSSPLHF. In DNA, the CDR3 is TGTGCCAGCAGTGAACTAGGGCCGTCGAGTTCACCCCTCCACTTT.

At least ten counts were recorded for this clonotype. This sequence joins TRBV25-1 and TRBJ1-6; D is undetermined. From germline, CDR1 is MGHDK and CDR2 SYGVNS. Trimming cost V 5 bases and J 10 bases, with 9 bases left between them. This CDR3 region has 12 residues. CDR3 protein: CASSPVGSPLHF. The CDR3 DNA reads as TGTGCCAGCAGTCCGGTTGGCTCACCCCTCCACTTT.

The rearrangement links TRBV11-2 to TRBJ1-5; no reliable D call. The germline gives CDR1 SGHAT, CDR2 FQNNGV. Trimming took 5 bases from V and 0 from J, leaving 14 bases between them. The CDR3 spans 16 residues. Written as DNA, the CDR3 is TGTGCCAGCAGCCGTAAATGGGGAGGTAGCAATCAGCCCCAGCATTTT. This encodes CASSRKWGGSNQPQHF.

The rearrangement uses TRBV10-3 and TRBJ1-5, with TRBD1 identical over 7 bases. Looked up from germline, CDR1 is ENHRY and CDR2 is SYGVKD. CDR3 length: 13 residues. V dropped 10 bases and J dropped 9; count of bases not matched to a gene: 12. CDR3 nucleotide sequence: TGTGCCACCGATCAACAGGGGCAGCTGCCCCAGCATTTT. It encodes CATDQQGQLPQHF.

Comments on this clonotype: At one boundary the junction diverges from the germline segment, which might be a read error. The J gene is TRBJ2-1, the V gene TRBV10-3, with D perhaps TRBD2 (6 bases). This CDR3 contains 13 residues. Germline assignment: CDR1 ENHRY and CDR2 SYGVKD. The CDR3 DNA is TGTGCCAGCAGTTACTTTCCTAGCGAGGAGCAGTTCTTC. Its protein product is CASSYFPSEEQFF.

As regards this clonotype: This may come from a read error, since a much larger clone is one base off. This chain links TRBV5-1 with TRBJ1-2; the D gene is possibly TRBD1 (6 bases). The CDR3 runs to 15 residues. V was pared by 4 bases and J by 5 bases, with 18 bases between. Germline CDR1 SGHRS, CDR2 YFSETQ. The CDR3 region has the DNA TGCGCCAGCAGCGATACCCGGGACAATACATATGGCTACACCTTC. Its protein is CASSDTRDNTYGYTF. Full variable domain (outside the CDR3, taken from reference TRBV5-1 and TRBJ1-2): KAGVTQTPRYLIKTRGQQVTLSCSPISGHRSVSWYQQTPGQGLQFLFEYFSETQRNKGNFPGRFSGRQFSNSRSEMNVSTLELGDSALYLCASSDTRDNTYGYTFGSGTRLTVV.